A selection of T cell receptor beta chains follows, all from one sample in a study of cytotoxic CD8 clonotypes in ibrutinib-treated CLL. Profiling relied on immunoSEQ multiplex PCR, and the TCRdb table lists in-frame clones only, not all of them. The sample consists of about 140,000 clones, roughly 80% of them appearing once. The sequencing here drew on PBMCs, taken after 12 months of ibrutinib treatment. The receptors originated from a human donor with chronic lymphocytic leukemia. CDR3s leave out the opening cysteine and the closing phenylalanine or tryptophan.

>TRBV30|TRBJ2-7
AWRVAGATYEQY
>TRBV19|TRBJ2-1
ASQYRGDFNEQF
>TRBV5-1|TRBJ2-2
ASSSGTGGIGELF
>TRBV28|TRBJ1-2
ASRGGQGIGGYT
>TRBV19|TRBJ1-5
ASSPKDRAIQPQH
>TRBV23-1|TRBJ2-3
ASSQSGTSGGEGTDTQY
>TRBV28|TRBJ2-2
ASSLILAGETGELF
>TRBV5-1|TRBJ2-7
ASSPAGNEQY
>TRBV10-3|TRBJ2-7
AISGNYGQQGQY
>TRBV6-5|TRBJ1-5
ASTPSGEWQPQH
>TRBV28|TRBJ2-7
ASRPLLGEQY
>TRBV6-8|TRBJ1-6
AKGTGHSPLH
>TRBV28|TRBJ2-6
ASTSAGADSGANVLT
>TRBV7-8|TRBJ2-5
ASSLVGGEETQY
>TRBV7-9|TRBJ2-3
ASSRDADTQY
>TRBV13|TRBJ1-2
ASSAQGAGYGYT
>TRBV28|TRBJ1-3
ASRPDSFSGNTIY
>TRBV5-1|TRBJ2-1
ASAGGEYNEQF
>TRBV7-8|TRBJ2-1
ASSLLGLAGGNEQF
>TRBV28|TRBJ1-4
ASSRTGSTNEKLF
>TRBV5-1|TRBJ2-6
ASKPDRSGANVLT
>TRBV13|TRBJ2-3
ASSSHERTDTQY
>TRBV14|TRBJ1-1
ASSQAPPGRHTEAF
>TRBV7-2|TRBJ2-1
ASSLTGGNEQF
>TRBV14|TRBJ1-1
ASRKSRAWNTEAF
>TRBV25-1|TRBJ2-5
ASSEYPKGETQY
>TRBV7-3|TRBJ2-1
ASSLNRDYNEQF